These 6 T cell receptor beta chains originate from one sample sequenced in a study of blood T cells in healthy people across ages (dated by TCRdb to between 2014 and 2017). Library preparation employed 5' RACE. The sample was run on an Illumina HiSeq 2500. A second PCR of about 7 to 12 cycles was run with a J-beta primer mix and a sample-barcoded 5' primer. In TCRdb, the public reads were trimmed at Q25 with fastp and aligned with MiXCR, with productive beta chains retained. Each entry merges the rows of one CDR3 protein and shows their most common DNA and genes. The sample includes 1.5 million to 2 million distinct CDR3 sequences, with over 25% observed a single time. Roughly 8% of the sample is in the top ten clones. Input material: blood. These receptors originate from a woman aged 25 to 45 in good health.

The V and J genes are TRBV12-3 or TRBV12-4 and TRBJ1-3, with 8 nucleotides matching TRBD1. The CDR3 covers 16 residues. J gave up 3 bases and V 6 bases, and 10 bases lay outside the gene matches. The CDR3 spells CASSLLQGANGNTIYF. CDR3 DNA: TGTGCCAGCAGCTTACTGCAGGGGGCAAATGGAAACACCATATATTTT.

The chain has TRBV15 and TRBJ2-7, with TRBD1 identical over 10 bases. With 6 bases clipped from V and 5 bases from J, the junction kept 10 bases outside the gene matches. In germline, CDR1 is LNHNV, CDR2 YYDKDF (reference sequence). This CDR3 has 15 amino acids. CDR3 bases: TGTGCCACCAGTGCACCGGGACAGGGGCTGCACGAGCAGTACTTC. Amino acid sequence: CATSAPGQGLHEQYF.

This clonotype occurred many times. The chain joins TRBV6-2 or TRBV6-3 to TRBJ2-5; 10 bases are shared with TRBD2. CDR1 MNHEY and CDR2 SVGEGT come from the germline V gene. This CDR3 comprises 15 residues. V lost 7 bases, J lost 3 bases, and 8 bases stayed unmatched. This chain's CDR3 is CASTTLGLAEETQYF. The CDR3 bases are TGTGCCAGCACCACGCTTGGACTAGCGGAAGAGACCCAGTACTTC.

This clonotype was detected ten times or more. The chain carries TRBV29-1 and TRBJ2-1, with 13 bases identical to TRBD2. Germline V lookup: CDR1 SQVTM, CDR2 ANQGSEA. The CDR3 has 15 residues. V shed 7 bases and J 8 bases; nucleotides not matched to a gene: 11. The chain's CDR3 is CSAPGTSGIGDEQFF. The CDR3 DNA follows: TGCAGCGCCCCCGGGACTAGCGGGATTGGAGATGAGCAGTTCTTC.

This clonotype was counted only a few times. The CDR3 loop is CASRPRQGLNTEAFF. The CDR3, as DNA: TGTGCCAGCAGGCCCCGACAGGGTTTGAACACTGAAGCTTTCTTT. The chain combines TRBV6-5 with TRBJ1-1, with 7 bases fitting TRBD1. The CDR3 covers 15 residues. Looked up from germline, CDR1 is MNHEY and CDR2 is SVGAGI. The V gene end was trimmed by 6 bases and the J gene end by 0 bases; junction bases not matched to a gene: 7.

The rearrangement joins TRBV20-1 to TRBJ1-1, with D uncertain. The CDR3 covers 14 residues. V lost 0 bases and J lost 5, with 13 bases in between. The germline gives CDR1 DFQATT, CDR2 SNEGSKA (reference sequence). CDR3 in DNA: TGCAGTGCTAGAGAGGCGGGGTTGGGGACTGAAGCTTTCTTT. Translation gives CSAREAGLGTEAFF.